Included here is one T cell receptor beta chain sequence, with context. This clonotype came up many times. This receptor's antigen is unknown. The input lacks base qualities; no much larger clone sits a single base away. Stable Graves' hyperthyroidism was defined as the absence of progression to ophthalmopathy over 18 months of follow-up. Hyperthyroidism patients were newly diagnosed, had a disease duration of under 2 months, and were aged 18 to 65 years. Any patient with an uncontrolled infection, another autoimmune disease, pregnancy or lactation was excluded. Clinical symptoms, serum thyroxine and TRAb, thyroid ultrasound, and orbital computed tomography formed the basis for the diagnoses. Total RNA was extracted using Trizol reagent, and RNA quality was assessed on an Agilent 2100 Bioanalyzer. This entry is derived from a study of T cells in Graves' hyperthyroidism and ophthalmopathy (dated by TCRdb to 2018 to 2020). Regarding the study in general: TCR V-J signatures able to tell the groups apart were searched for in a discovery cohort of 100 patients, of whom around 43 had Graves' ophthalmopathy and 57 had stable Graves' hyperthyroidism. The paper describes TCR Vbeta CDR3 sequencing of around 130 peripheral blood samples, made up of 43 ophthalmopathy patients, some 76 hyperthyroidism patients and roughly 17 progressor patients. After blood sampling, hyperthyroidism patients were treated with methimazole at a starting dose of 30 mg daily, and ophthalmopathy patients were treated with high-dose intravenous methylprednisolone. The approximately 98 discovery patients were randomly divided into training and test sets at a 7:3 ratio. Prospective prediction of ophthalmopathy was tested in an independent validation cohort of 18 to 20 hyperthyroidism patients and 15 to 17 patients who later progressed to ophthalmopathy. In addition, the study compared T-cell repertoires in thyroid tissue and in blood from about 6 Graves' hyperthyroidism patients. Study-level results and caveats: A model built on a 13 V-J signature distinguished ophthalmopathy from stable hyperthyroidism, reaching approximately 89% sensitivity and approximately 83% specificity in cross-validation and 80%/75% in testing. Sample size was not statistically predetermined, and investigators were not blinded to group allocation. Most expanded thyroid clonotypes (frequency above 0.001) were also found in blood, which suggests that blood repertoires may mirror thyroid immune responses. In validation, the model predicted progression to ophthalmopathy a median of about 5.9 months before onset, with roughly 68% sensitivity and about 72% specificity.

V is shortened by 7 bases, J by 3 bases, and the region joining them spans 0 bases. The CDR3 goes from the cysteine to the phenylalanine over 10 residues. Of the read, only the CDR3 DNA is kept; its 30 bases are in frame from base 1. Based on the germline V gene (reference sequence), the CDR1 and CDR2 sequences are SEHNR and FQNEAQ. The TCR beta CDR3 regions were amplified from the RNA transcripts. A first-round RT-PCR of the TCR CDR3 used the HTBI primer set with the Qiagen OneStep RT-PCR kit. The libraries were constructed in a second round of multiplex PCR and then size-selected and purified. Libraries were sequenced paired-end with 100 bp reads on an Illumina HiSeq2000. The source study handled its data this way. SOAPnuke was used to process the raw data, throwing out any read that contained adapters or uncalled bases, had a mean Phred below 15, or lacked an exact constant-primer or identifier match. High-quality paired reads were merged with COPE v1.2.5, and unique nucleotide sequences were defined as clonotypes. MiTCR v1.1 was used to align clonotypes to the IMGT TRBV, TRBD and TRBJ reference segments. Analysis was restricted to V-J combinations with a frequency above 0.0001, which covered 99.2% of repertoires. The TCS score was defined as F50 (clonal expansion) divided by E x V (chaos), with BLOSUM62-based TCRdist calculated between CDR3 peptides within each V-J. Welch's t-statistics and random forest reduced around 510 V-J features to some 14, which were used in a naive Bayes classifier (R e1071). The Morisita-Horn index was used to measure how similar the thyroid and blood repertoires were. TCRdb's own reprocessing of the public reads used fastp at Q25 and MiXCR and kept productive beta chains. When rows share a CDR3 protein, they turn into one entry using the most common DNA and genes. The V and J calls come from TCRdb's annotation, not from the publication. Recorded for this sample are 450,000 to 700,000 distinct CDR3 sequences; around 45% of them occurred a single time. The ten most abundant clones make up around 7.7% of the sample.

The chain links TRBV7-9 with TRBJ1-4; the D gene assignment is ambiguous. This receptor was taken from a woman aged 18-35 years with Graves' hyperthyroidism. Sequenced input: peripheral blood or thyroid tissue (not recorded which). The CDR3 in this case is CASTNEKLFF. Read as DNA, the sequence is TGTGCCAGCACTAATGAAAAACTGTTTTTT.